These 11 T cell receptor beta chains originate from one sample sequenced in a study of naive and memory T cell subsets. These receptors' antigens are unknown. General observations from the study: Especially in CD8 cells, naive repertoires contained a few larger clonotypes, possibly CD45RA-re-expressing memory cells.

The beta constant-region primer was an equimolar mix of two oligonucleotides covering TRBC1 and TRBC2. Nested alpha and beta constant-region primers with the SP2 primer drove four PCR rounds on ligated cDNA. TCRdb re-called the UMI-ligation and nested PCR reads through MiXCR, storing one row per CDR3 protein. Of about 140,000 distinct CDR3 sequences listed, approximately 20% are singletons. Sequencing was carried out using naive CD8+ T cells from blood. Source of these receptors: a human donor in good health.

This clonotype was seen more than once but under ten times. Here the CDR3 reads CSAGPPSGRLGNEQFF. Here the CDR3 DNA reads TGCAGCGCCGGACCCCCTAGCGGGAGGTTGGGTAATGAGCAGTTCTTC. The chain has TRBV29-1 and TRBJ2-1; 11 nucleotides align to TRBD2. The germline V gene encodes CDR1 SQVTM and CDR2 ANQGSEA. The trim removed 7 bases at V and 7 bases at J, leaving 15 bases unmatched. This CDR3 is 16 amino acids long.

This chain connects TRBV29-1 to TRBJ2-7; 10 nucleotides match TRBD1. After removal of 6 bases from V and 1 base from J, the junction contained 6 bases not matched to a gene. Germline CDR1 reads SQVTM; CDR2 reads ANQGSEA. The CDR3 sequence is 14 residues long. CDR3 bases: TGCAGCGTAGAGGGGACAGGGGATTCCTACGAGCAGTACTTC. Its translation is CSVEGTGDSYEQYF.

The chain uses TRBV2 and TRBJ1-6; TRBD1 agrees at 7 bases. This CDR3 region has 17 residues. V gave up 6 bases and J gave up 0 bases; unmatched junction bases: 8. Germline V gene data show CDR1 as SNHLY and CDR2 as FYNNEI. The chain's CDR3 is CASREGTESSYNSPLHF. For the CDR3, the DNA is TGTGCCAGCAGGGAGGGGACAGAGAGCTCCTATAATTCACCCCTCCACTTT. The full variable domain, completed using reference TRBV2 and TRBJ1-6, is EPEVTQTPSHQVTQMGQEVILRCVPISNHLYFYWYRQILGQKVEFLVSFYNNEISEKSEIFDDQFSVERPDGSNFTLKIRSTKLEDSAMYFCASREGTESSYNSPLHFGNGTRLTVT.

The rearrangement uses TRBV6-6 and TRBJ2-1, with D hard to call. The CDR3 runs to 14 residues. With 7 bases removed from V and 0 bases from J, the gap between germline ends came to 10 bases. Per the germline V gene, CDR1 is MNHNY and CDR2 is SVGAGI (reference sequence). The CDR3 spells CASTARSSYNEQFF. The CDR3 region has the DNA TGTGCCAGCACTGCCCGAAGCTCCTACAATGAGCAGTTCTTC.

The rearrangement joins TRBV28 to TRBJ1-1; D possibly corresponds to TRBD1 (6 bases). CDR3 length: 13 amino acids. CDR1 is MDHEN and CDR2 is SYDVKM in the germline V gene. V gave up 3 bases and J gave up 5 bases, with 10 bases separating them. In DNA form, the CDR3 reads TGTGCCAGCAGTTTTGAAGGGGGGACTGAAGCTTTCTTT. Translating it yields CASSFEGGTEAFF.

The J gene is TRBJ2-1, the V gene TRBV20-1; 13 positions agree with TRBD2. V shed 0 bases and J 7 bases; nucleotides not matched to a gene: 9. The CDR3 is 17 amino acids. Per the germline V gene, CDR1 is DFQATT and CDR2 is SNEGSKA (reference sequence). The CDR3 is CSARDGLAGVLENEQFF. The CDR3 nucleotides are TGCAGTGCTAGAGATGGACTAGCGGGAGTTTTGGAAAATGAGCAGTTCTTC.

The chain combines TRBV10-3 with TRBJ2-1, with 7 bases aligning to TRBD2. The CDR3 has 18 residues. Germline loops: CDR1 ENHRY, CDR2 SYGVKD. Trimming removed 0 bases from V and 7 bases from J; junction bases left unmatched: 15. CDR3 sequence: CAISESRGLAEETNEQFF. The CDR3 bases are TGTGCCATCAGTGAGTCGAGAGGCCTAGCGGAAGAGACGAATGAGCAGTTCTTC.

This sequence joins TRBV12-3 or TRBV12-4 and TRBJ1-5, with TRBD1 as a possible D gene (6 bases). The CDR3 extends over 13 amino acids. Trimming took off 6 bases at V and 4 bases at J, with 10 bases between the two ends. The DNA for the CDR3 is TGTGCCAGCAGCTCTCAGGGGAATCAGCCCCAGCATTTT. It specifies CASSSQGNQPQHF.

This clonotype was detected only a few times. This rearrangement joins TRBV7-9 to TRBJ2-5; no clear D. This CDR3 region has 14 residues. V shed 5 bases and J shed 4 bases, with 14 bases lying between them. Germline V CDR1 and CDR2: SEHNR, FQNEAQ (reference sequence). Here the CDR3 reads CASSPALSPETQYF. CDR3 nucleotide sequence: TGTGCCAGCAGCCCAGCTTTAAGCCCAGAGACCCAGTACTTC.

This clonotype was counted only a few times. The rearrangement joins TRBV27 to TRBJ2-5, with unresolved D. The CDR3 runs 15 residues. Between the trimmed V and J ends, which lost 2 bases and 4 bases, there was a span of 14 bases. CDR1 MNHEY and CDR2 SMNVEV come from the germline V gene (reference sequence). This CDR3 is CASSLEFRAVETQYF. As DNA, the CDR3 is TGTGCCAGCAGTTTAGAATTCCGGGCGGTAGAGACCCAGTACTTC.

The chain couples TRBV24-1 to TRBJ2-3; TRBD2 matches 8 bases. The CDR3 contains 18 residues. Per germline, CDR1 KGHDR and CDR2 SFDVKD. V trimming: 4 bases; J trimming: 3 bases; junction bases outside the gene matches: 14. The CDR3 region has the DNA TGTGCCACCAGTGACTCCCTTCAAGCGGGGGAACCAACAGATACGCAGTATTTT. Protein product: CATSDSLQAGEPTDTQYF.